The next 29 T cell receptor beta chains were all read from a single sample in a study of cytomegalovirus exposure and HLA in healthy donors. Primers included in the PCR were 60 Vbeta and 13 Jbeta primers. Using immunoSEQ multiplex PCR, the repertoire was profiled, and TCRdb retains in-frame clones only, with some absent. The table records 200,000 to 250,000 clones, 80% to 90% of them present only once. Sequencing used PBMCs. These receptors came from a woman under 30 in good health and CMV-seronegative.

This clone was counted between two and nine times. The chain links TRBV10-3 to TRBJ1-6; no clear D gene. V lost 4 bases to trimming and J lost 5 bases, with 9 bases between them. The germline V gene encodes CDR1 ENHRY and CDR2 SYGVKD. CDR3 size: 14 residues. CDR3 loop: CAISVTLDNSPLHF. CDR3 bases: TGTGCCATCAGTGTAACGTTAGATAATTCACCCCTCCACTTT.

The rearrangement links TRBV5-1 to TRBJ2-3, with 9 bases identical to TRBD2. CDR1 is SGHRS, CDR2 YFSETQ, per germline. The J segment lost 2 bases and the V segment lost 0 bases, leaving 4 bases of the junction unmatched. CDR3 length: 16 residues. The CDR3 DNA follows: TGCGCCAGCAGCTTGGACACTAGCGGGCCCACAGATACGCAGTATTTT. Translated, it gives CASSLDTSGPTDTQYF. The full variable domain, its missing parts supplied by reference TRBV5-1 and TRBJ2-3, is KAGVTQTPRYLIKTRGQQVTLSCSPISGHRSVSWYQQTPGQGLQFLFEYFSETQRNKGNFPGRFSGRQFSNSRSEMNVSTLELGDSALYLCASSLDTSGPTDTQYFGPGTRLTVL.

The V call is TRBV9, the J call TRBJ2-5; D ambiguous. The J call may be wrong; the DNA end is better matched by TRBJ2-7. The CDR3 spans 13 residues. The germline CDR1 and CDR2 sequences are SGDLS and YYNGEE. The CDR3 sequence: CASSVDGSYEQYF. The CDR3 DNA is TGTGCCAGCAGCGTCGACGGGTCCTACGAGCAGTACTTC.

Written as DNA, the CDR3 is TGCAGCGTGGGTAGAATACAGGGGCCTGAGGCTGGCTACACCTTC. Translating it yields CSVGRIQGPEAGYTF. The chain recombines TRBV29-1 with TRBJ1-2; 7 bases are a match to TRBD1. The V segment lost 6 bases and the J segment 7 bases; nucleotides outside the gene matches: 17. The V gene's germline CDR1 is SQVTM and CDR2 ANQGSEA. This CDR3 comprises 15 residues.

The V gene is TRBV15, the J gene TRBJ2-4, with D possibly matching TRBD1 (6 bases). V lost 3 bases, J lost 7 bases, and 16 bases lay in between. Germline V gives CDR1 LNHNV, CDR2 YYDKDF (reference sequence). The CDR3 loop spans 15 amino acids. CDR3 DNA sequence: TGTGCCACCAGCAGCGCGACAGGTCTGGGGAACATTCAGTACTTC. Encoded protein: CATSSATGLGNIQYF.

This clone occurred a few times. The J gene is TRBJ2-1, the V gene TRBV11-2; weak D call: TRBD1 (5 bases). The V gene lost 2 bases and the J gene lost 1 base, with 12 bases spanning the gap. The germline V gene has CDR1 SGHAT and CDR2 FQNNGV. The CDR3 is 16 amino acids. The CDR3 region is CASSLQIQESYNEQFF. CDR3 DNA sequence: TGTGCCAGCAGCTTACAAATACAGGAGTCCTACAATGAGCAGTTCTTC.

V usage is TRBV5-1 and J usage is TRBJ1-2; a possible D gene is TRBD1 (5 bases). With 4 bases removed from V and 2 bases from J, the gap between germline ends came to 12 bases. The germline V gene encodes CDR1 SGHRS and CDR2 YFSETQ. CDR3 size: 14 residues. The CDR3 region is CASSPGGANYGYTF. CDR3 DNA: TGCGCCAGCAGCCCCGGCGGGGCGAACTATGGCTACACCTTC. The complete variable domain, with remaining parts taken from reference TRBV5-1 and TRBJ1-2, reads KAGVTQTPRYLIKTRGQQVTLSCSPISGHRSVSWYQQTPGQGLQFLFEYFSETQRNKGNFPGRFSGRQFSNSRSEMNVSTLELGDSALYLCASSPGGANYGYTFGSGTRLTVV.

There are a few counts of this clone. The V call is TRBV4-3, the J call TRBJ1-1; tentatively, D is TRBD1 (6 bases). The CDR3 covers 15 residues. Germline-derived CDR1 and CDR2 are LGHNA and YSLEER. The ends were cut back, 0 bases at V and 2 bases at J, with 10 bases in the middle. The CDR3 loop reads CASSQEGHGNTEAFF. CDR3 DNA: TGCGCCAGCAGCCAAGAGGGACATGGAAACACTGAAGCTTTCTTT.

The chain is built from TRBV27 and TRBJ2-2; D is perhaps TRBD2 (6 bases). Trimming stripped 6 bases from V and 5 bases from J, with 13 bases between. The germline V gene has CDR1 MNHEY and CDR2 SMNVEV (reference sequence). The CDR3 length is 14 residues. CDR3 region: CASRRLVSTGELFF. The DNA for the CDR3 is TGTGCCAGCAGACGACTAGTTTCGACCGGGGAGCTGTTTTTT.

Regarding this clone: One end of the junction fails to match germline, which may point to a read error. The chain recombines TRBV5-1 with TRBJ1-3; D gene uncertain. This CDR3 spans 12 amino acids. CDR1 is SGHRS and CDR2 is YFSETQ in the germline V gene. As DNA, the CDR3 is TGCACCAGCAGCTTGGATGGAGACACCATATATTTT. Translating gives CTSSLDGDTIYF.

V is TRBV6-1 and J is TRBJ2-7; 10 bases align to TRBD2. The CDR3 sequence is 15 residues long. After removal of 7 bases from V and 3 bases from J, the junction contained 9 bases not matched to a gene. CDR1 is MNHNS and CDR2 is SASEGT in the germline V gene. This CDR3 reads CASKVTGTSDYEQYF. The DNA for the CDR3 is TGTGCCAGCAAGGTCACCGGGACTAGCGACTACGAGCAGTACTTC.

J is TRBJ1-1 and V is TRBV18; no definite D call. With 3 bases removed from V and 3 bases from J, the gap between germline ends came to 14 bases. From germline, CDR1 is KGHSH and CDR2 LQKENI. The CDR3 has 15 amino acids. The CDR3: CASSPFESIHTEAFF. CDR3 DNA: TGTGCCAGCTCACCCTTTGAGTCTATACACACTGAAGCTTTCTTT.

The V and J genes are TRBV19 and TRBJ1-6; 11 positions agree with TRBD1. CDR1 and CDR2 (germline): LNHDA, SQIVND (reference sequence). The CDR3 totals 15 residues. V gave up 2 bases and J gave up 9 bases; unmatched junction bases: 3. The chain's CDR3 is CASSIRTGGFSPLHF. The CDR3 DNA reads as TGTGCCAGTAGTATACGGACAGGGGGCTTTTCACCCCTCCACTTT.

This chain uses TRBV10-3 with TRBJ1-5; 9 bases align to TRBD1. The CDR3 is 13 residues long. Trimming took 6 bases from V and 6 from J; bases not matched to a gene: 3. Germline lookup yields CDR1 ENHRY and CDR2 SYGVKD. The CDR3 is CAISEDRGQPQHF. In nucleotides, the CDR3 is TGTGCCATCAGCGAGGACAGGGGTCAGCCCCAGCATTTT.

The chain carries TRBV11-2 and TRBJ2-2; TRBD2 agrees at 9 bases. Per the germline V gene, CDR1 is SGHAT and CDR2 is FQNNGV. The trim removed 5 bases at V and 7 bases at J, leaving 5 bases unmatched. The CDR3 length is 14 residues. The CDR3 is CASSAIAGDGELFF. CDR3 nucleotide sequence: TGTGCCAGCAGCGCCATAGCGGGGGACGGGGAGCTGTTTTTT. Full variable domain (remainder filled in from reference TRBV11-2 and TRBJ2-2): EAGVAQSPRYKIIEKRQSVAFWCNPISGHATLYWYQQILGQGPKLLIQFQNNGVVDDSQLPKDRFSAERLKGVDSTLKIQPAKLEDSAVYLCASSAIAGDGELFFGEGSRLTVL.

V is TRBV10-1 and J is TRBJ1-4, with D unclear. Germline CDR1 reads WNHNN; CDR2 reads SYGVQD (reference sequence). This CDR3 region has 12 residues. With 5 bases removed from V and 8 bases from J, the gap between germline ends came to 9 bases. CDR3 bases: TGCGCCAGCAGTTCCACCGGGGAAAAACTGTTTTTT. Translation: CASSSTGEKLFF.

This clone was picked up one time. The chain uses TRBV6-4 and TRBJ1-5; D remains unclear. The CDR3 sequence is 16 residues long. The germline V gene encodes CDR1 MRHNA and CDR2 SNTAGT. Between the trimmed V and J ends, which lost 4 bases and 6 bases, there was a span of 19 bases. The CDR3 spells CASSGYQVVRPQPQHF. CDR3 nucleotides: TGTGCCAGCAGTGGATATCAGGTCGTCCGCCCTCAGCCCCAGCATTTT.

About this clone itself: This sample also contains other DNA sequences that code for the same CDR3. J is TRBJ2-7 and V is TRBV27, with TRBD2 matching 10 bases. The CDR3 length is 14 residues. Germline V lookup: CDR1 MNHEY, CDR2 SMNVEV (reference sequence). V shed 5 bases and J 1 base; nucleotides not matched to a gene: 2. DNA of the CDR3: TGTGCCAGCAGTAAACTAGCGGGATCCTACGAGCAGTACTTC. Its translation is CASSKLAGSYEQYF.

The chain couples TRBV18 to TRBJ2-1; 9 bases are shared with TRBD1. Germline assignment: CDR1 KGHSH and CDR2 LQKENI. V was clipped by 5 bases and J by 2 bases; unmatched bases: 10. The CDR3 loop spans 17 amino acids. CDR3 in amino acids: CASSANRGLNPYNEQFF. CDR3 nucleotide sequence: TGTGCCAGCTCAGCAAACAGGGGGCTTAACCCCTACAATGAGCAGTTCTTC. Combining the CDR3 with reference TRBV18 and TRBJ2-1 gives the whole variable domain NAGVMQNPRHLVRRRGQEARLRCSPMKGHSHVYWYRQLPEEGLKFMVYLQKENIIDESGMPKERFSAEFPKEGPSILRIQQVVRGDSAAYFCASSANRGLNPYNEQFFGPGTRLTVL.

The genes are TRBV7-2 and TRBJ2-1; 11 bases are a match to TRBD2. V shed 3 bases, J shed 10 bases, and the junction held 11 bases outside the gene matches. Germline-derived CDR1 and CDR2 are SGHTA and FQGNSA. This CDR3 region has 16 residues. CDR3 bases: TGTGCCAGCAGCTTCTCCGGGACTAGCGGAACTACAGAGCAGTTCTTC. Translation gives CASSFSGTSGTTEQFF.

The rearrangement uses TRBV7-2 and TRBJ2-7, with 7 bases aligning to TRBD1. Losses at the gene ends were 0 bases for V and 9 bases for J; bases not matched to a gene: 2. In germline, CDR1 is SGHTA, CDR2 FQGNSA. The CDR3 has 12 amino acids. The CDR3 reads CASSLATGWQYF. In DNA, the CDR3 is TGTGCCAGCAGCTTAGCGACAGGGTGGCAGTACTTC.

This sequence joins TRBV9 and TRBJ2-6, with 8 nucleotides matching TRBD1. The CDR3 length is 16 residues. V trimming: 4 bases; J trimming: 4 bases; junction bases outside the gene matches: 7. Germline V gene lookup returns CDR1 SGDLS and CDR2 YYNGEE. The CDR3 nucleotides are TGTGCCAGCAGCCTTAGTCAGGGGGCCGGGGCCAACGTCCTGACTTTC. Its protein is CASSLSQGAGANVLTF.

The V call is TRBV12-5, the J call TRBJ2-7, with 9 bases matching TRBD1. The CDR3 has 19 amino acids. After removal of 2 bases from V and 4 bases from J, the junction contained 18 bases not matched to a gene. The V gene's germline CDR1 is LGHNT and CDR2 FRNRAP. CDR3 region: CASGLPLRTGAPFSYEQYF. CDR3 sequence (DNA): TGTGCTAGTGGTTTGCCCTTACGGACAGGGGCCCCCTTTAGTTACGAGCAGTACTTC.

The chain carries TRBV5-1 and TRBJ2-2; a weak D match, TRBD1 (6 bases). V was trimmed by 1 base and J by 0 bases, leaving 13 bases between them. Germline CDR1 reads SGHRS; CDR2 reads YFSETQ. The CDR3 spans 17 residues. CDR3 region: CASSLIPGHTNTGELFF. The CDR3 nucleotides read TGCGCCAGCAGCTTGATACCGGGACATACGAACACCGGGGAGCTGTTTTTT.

V usage is TRBV6-1 and J usage is TRBJ2-7; D might be TRBD1 (5 bases). Trimming pared 5 bases from V and 2 bases from J, leaving 16 bases between. The CDR3 runs to 15 residues. The germline CDR1 and CDR2 sequences are MNHNS and SASEGT. The CDR3 DNA reads as TGTGCCAGCAGTCCAAACGGTGGACACACCTACGAGCAGTACTTC. Protein sequence: CASSPNGGHTYEQYF.

The sample holds a few counts of this clone. J is TRBJ2-5 and V is TRBV7-3; 8 bases match TRBD2. The junction had 7 bases not matched to a gene; V was cut back by 2 bases and J by 5 bases. Germline lookup yields CDR1 SGHTA and CDR2 FQGTGA. The CDR3 contains 15 residues. CDR3 DNA: TGTGCCAGCAGCTTAGTAGGGACTAGGAGTGAGACCCAGTACTTC. It codes for CASSLVGTRSETQYF.

The CDR3 nucleotides are TGTGCCAGCAGGCCGGGACACCAGAACACTGAAGCTTTCTTT. It yields the protein CASRPGHQNTEAFF. The gene calls are TRBV2 and TRBJ1-1; weak D call: TRBD1 (6 bases). Trimming took 6 bases from V and 1 from J, leaving 12 bases between them. The CDR3 has 14 residues. From germline, CDR1 is SNHLY and CDR2 FYNNEI.

The chain carries TRBV6-5 and TRBJ1-2; tentatively, D is TRBD1 (6 bases). Germline V gene lookup returns CDR1 MNHEY and CDR2 SVGAGI. CDR3 length: 15 residues. V lost 7 bases to trimming and J lost 2 bases, with 17 bases between them. In DNA form, the CDR3 reads TGTGCCAGCACCAAACCAGGGGCGAAGAACTATGGCTACACCTTC. Protein: CASTKPGAKNYGYTF.

The genes are TRBV10-3 and TRBJ1-2; D gene ambiguous. CDR1 and CDR2 (germline): ENHRY, SYGVKD. V lost 2 bases and J 4 bases, leaving 11 bases between the germline ends. The CDR3 runs 14 residues. The CDR3: CAISEGGWTYGYTF. CDR3 coding DNA: TGTGCCATCAGTGAGGGAGGATGGACCTATGGCTACACCTTC.